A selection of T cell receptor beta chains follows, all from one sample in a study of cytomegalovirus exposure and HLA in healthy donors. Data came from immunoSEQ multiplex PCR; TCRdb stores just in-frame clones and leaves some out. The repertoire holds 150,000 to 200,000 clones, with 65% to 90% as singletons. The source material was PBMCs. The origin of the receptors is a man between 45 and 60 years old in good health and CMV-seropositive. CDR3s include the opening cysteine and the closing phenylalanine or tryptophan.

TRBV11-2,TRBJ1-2,CASSLGTGLSYGYTF
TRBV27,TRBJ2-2,CASSLTSGSSGELFF
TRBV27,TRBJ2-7,CASSPDSSYEQYF
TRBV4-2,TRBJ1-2,CASSQSRLVDYGYTF
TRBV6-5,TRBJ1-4,CASRGWESREKLFF
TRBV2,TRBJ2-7,CASSDELAGEQYF
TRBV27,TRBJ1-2,CASSPWGGHTSGYTF
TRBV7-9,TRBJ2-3,CASSLTGGTDTQYF
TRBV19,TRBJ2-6,CASRYLGANVLTF
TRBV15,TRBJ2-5,CATSRSIDDRGQQYF
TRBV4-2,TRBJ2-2,CASSQGGAGGPDTGELFF
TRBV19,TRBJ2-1,CASSISGTSGYNEQFF
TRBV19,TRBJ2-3,CASSALGPRRTDTQYF
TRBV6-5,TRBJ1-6,CASRTSGTASSPLHF
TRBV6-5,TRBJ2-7,CASSYGTASREQYF
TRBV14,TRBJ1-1,CASSLTGWTEAFF
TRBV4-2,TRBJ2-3,CASSVSMRGSTDTQYF
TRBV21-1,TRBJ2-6,CASRLKNCGRACGANVLTF
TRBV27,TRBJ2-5,CASSLSLQETQYF
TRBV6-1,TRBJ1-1,CASSPRQGLEAFF
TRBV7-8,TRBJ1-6,CASSVPGQRYNSPLHF
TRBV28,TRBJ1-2,CASSLPGHPLGNYGYTF
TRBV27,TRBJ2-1,CASSAGLAGFYNEQFF
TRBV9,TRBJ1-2,CASSPRDRDGYTF
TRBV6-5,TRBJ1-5,CASTPRSVNQPQHF
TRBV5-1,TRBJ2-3,CASSLERGVTSTDTQYF
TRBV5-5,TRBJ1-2,CASSPGTGGGVYGYTF
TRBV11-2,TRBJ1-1,CASSSRQGSGSGTEAFF
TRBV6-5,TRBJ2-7,CASSSGQGFSEQYF
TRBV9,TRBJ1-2,CASSVATVGRGGYTF
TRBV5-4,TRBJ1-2,CASSQEHPYGYTF
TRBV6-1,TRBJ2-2,CASREQGAAGELFF
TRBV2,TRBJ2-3,CASSEAGAVGTDTQYF
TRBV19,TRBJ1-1,CASSTGGQRTTEAFF
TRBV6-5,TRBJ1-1,CASSYDADQTEAFF
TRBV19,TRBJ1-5,CASSIGDRGTYQPQHF
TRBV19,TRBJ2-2,CASSISGGGGELFF
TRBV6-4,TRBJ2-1,CASKRDGSYNEQFF
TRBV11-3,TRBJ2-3,CASSSRGLAGDTQYF
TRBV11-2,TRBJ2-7,CASSLDHRGEQYF
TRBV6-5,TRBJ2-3,CASKEGPSEGDTQYF
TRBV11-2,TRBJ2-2,CASSSTGPAGELFF
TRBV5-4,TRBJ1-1,CASSTDDRGQAFF
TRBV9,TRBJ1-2,CASSAQDSRYTF
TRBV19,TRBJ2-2,CASSIETAANTGELFF
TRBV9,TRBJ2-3,CASSVNMAGGTDTQYF
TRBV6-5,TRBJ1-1,CASTGQLNTEAFF
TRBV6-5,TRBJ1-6,CASHGGTDNSPLHF
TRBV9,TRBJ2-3,CASSVIAGALTDTQYF
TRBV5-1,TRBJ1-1,CASTPGLSGMNTEAFF
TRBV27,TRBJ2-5,CASSLARAGETQYF
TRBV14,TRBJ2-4,CASSPRGWAKNIQYF
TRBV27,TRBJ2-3,CASIAGSGGLADTQYF